This entry lists 30 T cell receptor beta chains sequenced from one sample in a study of T cell responses to AZD1222 COVID-19 vaccine. Profiled with immunoSEQ multiplex PCR; TCRdb holds only in-frame clones, not every one. The data contain some 180,000 clones, around 94% of them singletons. Specimen: peripheral blood, collected 28 days after the second dose of the MenACWY control vaccine. These receptors all come from an adult who received the MenACWY meningococcal vaccine as a control.

This clone was seen just once. This chain joins TRBV7-2 and TRBJ1-1, with a weak D call TRBD1 (5 bases). The CDR3 is 14 residues long. V was clipped by 2 bases and J by 1 base, with 8 bases between them. Germline CDR1 is SGHTA and CDR2 is FQGNSA. Written as DNA, the CDR3 is TGTGCCAGCAGCTTAAGGGGAAGGAACACTGAAGCTTTCTTT. This codes for CASSLRGRNTEAFF. Combining the CDR3 with reference TRBV7-2 and TRBJ1-1 gives the whole variable domain GAGVSQSPSNKVTEKGKDVELRCDPISGHTALYWYRQSLGQGLEFLIYFQGNSAPDKSGLPSDRFSAERTGGSVSTLTIQRTQQEDSAVYLCASSLRGRNTEAFFGQGTRLTVV.

As regards this clone: Sequence at one end of the junction differs from germline and may be a read error. The V call is TRBV7-7, the J call TRBJ2-5, with 10 nucleotides matching TRBD2. Germline assignment: CDR1 SSHAT and CDR2 FNYEAQ (reference sequence). The CDR3 runs 15 residues. The CDR3 loop reads CASSAIGTSAETQYF. The CDR3 DNA reads TGTGCTAGCAGCGCAATAGGGACTAGCGCAGAGACCCAGTACTTC.

This clone was counted a single time. The chain uses TRBV9 and TRBJ1-3; D remains ambiguous. Trimming removed 0 bases at V and 4 bases at J, with 8 bases between. This CDR3 spans 14 amino acids. CDR1 and CDR2 (germline): SGDLS, YYNGEE. The CDR3 sequence: CASSVGEAGNTIYF. The CDR3 nucleotides are TGTGCCAGCAGCGTAGGGGAGGCGGGAAACACCATATATTTT.

V usage is TRBV5-1 and J usage is TRBJ2-5; 8 bases fit TRBD2. Per the germline V gene, CDR1 is SGHRS and CDR2 is YFSETQ. The CDR3 is 15 amino acids. The junction had 7 bases not matched to a gene; V was cut back by 3 bases and J by 3 bases. CDR3 nucleotide sequence: TGCGCCAGCAGCTCCCGGGGGGGGGCTGAAGAGACCCAGTACTTC. Translation gives CASSSRGGAEETQYF.

The chain links TRBV9 to TRBJ1-5; D is unclear. The germline gives CDR1 SGDLS, CDR2 YYNGEE. The CDR3 is 15 residues long. Trimming stripped 0 bases from V and 0 bases from J, with 7 bases between. CDR3 amino acids: CASSVATDSNQPQHF. As DNA, the CDR3 is TGTGCCAGCAGCGTAGCAACAGATAGCAATCAGCCCCAGCATTTT.

V gene TRBV4-3 combines with J gene TRBJ2-1; 8 bases are a match to TRBD2. Germline V CDR1 and CDR2: LGHNA, YSLEER. The CDR3 runs 15 residues. V gave up 0 bases and J gave up 6 bases; unmatched junction bases: 4. The CDR3: CASSQDQRGFNEQFF. The DNA for the CDR3 is TGCGCCAGCAGCCAAGACCAGCGGGGGTTCAATGAGCAGTTCTTC.

V and J are TRBV18 and TRBJ1-1; 7 nucleotides align to TRBD1. The CDR3 runs to 15 residues. From germline, CDR1 is KGHSH and CDR2 LQKENI. V lost 5 bases to trimming and J lost 1 base; unmatched junction nucleotides: 7. Written as DNA, the CDR3 is TGTGCCAGCTCATTTGGAGGGGGCGGGAACACTGAAGCTTTCTTT. As protein: CASSFGGGGNTEAFF.

The chain carries TRBV5-4 and TRBJ2-5, with D maybe TRBD1 (6 bases). The CDR3 runs 13 residues. V was pared by 4 bases and J by 2 bases, with 9 bases between. CDR1 SGHNT and CDR2 YYREEE come from the germline V gene (reference sequence). CDR3 DNA sequence: TGTGCCAGCAGCCGTGACAGGCAAGAGACCCAGTACTTC. Its translation: CASSRDRQETQYF.

The V gene is TRBV7-9, the J gene TRBJ1-2; possibly TRBD1 for D (6 bases). This CDR3 region has 15 residues. Germline lookup yields CDR1 SEHNR and CDR2 FQNEAQ (reference sequence). The V gene lost 5 bases and the J gene lost 4 bases, with 17 bases spanning the gap. The CDR3: CASSRESDSLYGYTF. The CDR3 DNA follows: TGTGCCAGCAGCCGCGAATCGGACAGTCTCTATGGCTACACCTTC.

This rearrangement joins TRBV30 to TRBJ1-2; D ambiguous. Trimming removed 0 bases at V and 3 bases at J, with 5 bases between. The CDR3 covers 12 residues. Germline assignment: CDR1 GTSNPN and CDR2 SVGIG (reference sequence). CDR3 amino acids: CAWSVEDYGYTF. CDR3 nucleotide sequence: TGTGCCTGGAGTGTAGAAGACTATGGCTACACCTTC.

DNA of the CDR3: TGTGCCACCAGTGATTCGGGGGGGGAACGGCCCCAGCATTTT. Translating it yields CATSDSGGERPQHF. The rearrangement links TRBV24-1 to TRBJ1-5; the D gene is possibly TRBD1 (5 bases). V shed 2 bases and J shed 9 bases, with 13 bases lying between them. The CDR3 sequence is 14 residues long. Germline values: CDR1 KGHDR, CDR2 SFDVKD.

V and J are TRBV10-1 and TRBJ1-1; TRBD1 might be the D (5 bases). Trimming left V 0 bases short and J 1 base short, with 12 bases between. There are 16 residues in the CDR3. Germline V gives CDR1 WNHNN, CDR2 SYGVQD (reference sequence). The CDR3 DNA is TGCGCCAGCAGTGAGTCTTGGCCAGGGCCGAACACTGAAGCTTTCTTT. This encodes CASSESWPGPNTEAFF.

The chain links TRBV20-1 to TRBJ2-1; no definite D call. Trimming left V 3 bases short and J 5 bases short, with 11 bases between. Germline V gene sequence: CDR1 DFQATT, CDR2 SNEGSKA (reference sequence). The CDR3 is 13 amino acids. Here the CDR3 DNA reads TGCAGTGCTAGTGTTCCAGCCAACAATGAGCAGTTCTTC. Amino acids: CSASVPANNEQFF.

This sequence joins TRBV6-5 and TRBJ2-1; 7 bases map to TRBD1. The CDR3 length is 13 residues. Germline V gene sequence: CDR1 MNHEY, CDR2 SVGAGI. J lost 6 bases, V lost 6 bases, and 5 bases had no gene match. This CDR3 is CASRRDRSNEQFF. The CDR3 coding sequence is TGTGCCAGCAGGAGGGACAGATCCAATGAGCAGTTCTTC.

The chain has TRBV5-6 and TRBJ1-3; D not resolved. This CDR3 comprises 16 residues. The germline V gene encodes CDR1 SGHDT and CDR2 YYEEEE. Deletions cut 1 base from V and 0 bases from J, with 11 bases between. The CDR3 nucleotides read TGTGCCAGCAGCTTGAGTCTGAAGGGCTCTGGAAACACCATATATTTT. It encodes CASSLSLKGSGNTIYF.

The chain links TRBV7-8 to TRBJ2-5, with 13 bases that match TRBD2. Per germline, CDR1 SGHVS and CDR2 FQNEAQ. V gave up 5 bases and J gave up 7 bases; unmatched junction bases: 4. CDR3 size: 14 residues. CDR3 protein: CASSPRTSGRTQYF. The CDR3 coding sequence is TGTGCCAGCAGCCCACGGACTAGCGGGAGGACCCAGTACTTC.

DNA of the CDR3: TGTGCCAGCAGTTCCAACTATTCACCCCTCCACTTT. Protein sequence: CASSSNYSPLHF. The chain carries TRBV6-5 and TRBJ1-6; no clear D. V was shortened by 4 bases and J by 8 bases, with 6 bases between the two germline ends. Germline V lookup: CDR1 MNHEY, CDR2 SVGAGI. This CDR3 region has 12 residues.

The chain is built from TRBV3-1 (or the pseudogene TRBV3-2) and TRBJ2-2; 9 bases match TRBD1. Germline V gene data show CDR1 as LGHDT and CDR2 as YNNKEL (reference sequence). The ends lost 4 bases at V and 3 bases at J; junction bases unmatched: 6. This CDR3 is built from 16 residues. This CDR3 reads CASSRRRTGDTGELFF. The DNA for the CDR3 is TGTGCCAGCAGCCGGCGGAGGACAGGGGACACCGGGGAGCTGTTTTTT.

The chain carries TRBV6-5 and TRBJ2-1; 7 bases match TRBD2. The CDR3 extends over 14 amino acids. J was trimmed by 8 bases and V by 4 bases; bases with no gene match: 8. CDR1 is MNHEY, CDR2 SVGAGI, per germline. The CDR3 spells CASSLRGGYDEQFF. The DNA for the CDR3 is TGTGCCAGCAGTTTGCGGGGAGGGTACGATGAGCAGTTCTTC.

The chain carries TRBV21-1 and TRBJ1-1; the table's D call, TRBD1, has no DNA check behind it. TRBV21-1 is noted as a pseudogene. This CDR3 region has 15 residues. The CDR3 DNA reads as TGTGCCAGCAGCCCACGGACAGGGGGCGAAGTTGAAGCTTTCTTT. It specifies CASSPRTGGEVEAFF.

The rearrangement links TRBV27 to TRBJ2-1; 10 bases match TRBD2. The V gene's germline CDR1 is MNHEY and CDR2 SMNVEV (reference sequence). V shed 0 bases and J 8 bases; nucleotides not matched to a gene: 13. The CDR3 has 18 residues. Here the CDR3 reads CASSLSAPGLAQFYEQFF. CDR3 DNA: TGTGCCAGCAGTTTATCGGCTCCGGGACTAGCGCAATTCTATGAGCAGTTCTTC.

The rearrangement joins TRBV7-2 to TRBJ2-2; perhaps TRBD1 as D (6 bases). V gave up 7 bases and J gave up 4 bases, with 16 bases separating them. CDR3 length: 15 residues. The germline gives CDR1 SGHTA, CDR2 FQGNSA. DNA for the CDR3: TGTGCCAGCATGTGGGGGCGCCGTGGCACCGGGGAGCTGTTTTTT. Translation gives CASMWGRRGTGELFF.

This sequence joins TRBV28 and TRBJ1-1; D not resolved. The germline V and J ends were trimmed by 6 bases and 0 bases, with 11 bases remaining between them. The germline gives CDR1 MDHEN, CDR2 SYDVKM. CDR3 length: 14 residues. This CDR3 reads CASRIGGLNTEAFF. CDR3 nucleotides: TGTGCCAGCAGAATCGGAGGTTTGAACACTGAAGCTTTCTTT. Together with reference TRBV28 and TRBJ1-1, the CDR3 gives the full variable domain: DVKVTQSSRYLVKRTGEKVFLECVQDMDHENMFWYRQDPGLGLRLIYFSYDVKMKEKGDIPEGYSVSREKKERFSLILESASTNQTSMYLCASRIGGLNTEAFFGQGTRLTVV.

V gene TRBV3-1 (or the pseudogene TRBV3-2) combines with J gene TRBJ1-5; D is possibly TRBD1 (5 bases). In germline, CDR1 is LGHDT, CDR2 YNNKEL (reference sequence). The ends were cut back, 3 bases at V and 3 bases at J, with 12 bases in the middle. CDR3 length: 15 residues. The CDR3 DNA follows: TGTGCCAGCAGCCATCAGACAGTAGACAATCAGCCCCAGCATTTT. It specifies CASSHQTVDNQPQHF.

V and J are TRBV15 and TRBJ1-5, with D unclear. Trimming removed 0 bases at V and 4 bases at J, with 4 bases between. This CDR3 has 13 residues. CDR1 and CDR2 from the germline V gene are LNHNV and YYDKDF (reference sequence). CDR3 amino acids: CATSRELNQPQHF. The CDR3 DNA sequence: TGTGCCACCAGCAGAGAACTGAATCAGCCCCAGCATTTT.

The rearrangement joins TRBV3-1 (or the pseudogene TRBV3-2) to TRBJ1-6; TRBD1 is a possible D gene (5 bases). CDR1 and CDR2 (germline): LGHDT, YNNKEL (reference sequence). V lost 1 base to trimming and J lost 9 bases, with 16 bases between them. CDR3 length equals 16 residues. CDR3 bases: TGTGCCAGCAGCCAAGTTGGGCAGGGTAATGCTTCACCCCTCCACTTT. It is translated as CASSQVGQGNASPLHF.

The chain couples TRBV19 to TRBJ1-5, with unresolved D. Germline V gives CDR1 LNHDA, CDR2 SQIVND (reference sequence). This CDR3 contains 16 residues. The V and J ends lost 1 base and 3 bases respectively, with 13 bases between them. CDR3 bases: TGTGCCAGTAGTATAGTTCCGGTCGGGGTCAATCAGCCCCAGCATTTT. Encoded protein: CASSIVPVGVNQPQHF.

The V and J genes are TRBV12-3 or TRBV12-4 and TRBJ1-5; no firm D call. The CDR3 covers 12 residues. The V end was cut by 7 bases, the J end by 2 bases, with 6 bases between. DNA for the CDR3: TGTGCCAGCACCTATGGCAATCAGCCCCAGCATTTT. This encodes CASTYGNQPQHF.

The rearrangement links TRBV7-3 to TRBJ1-1, with a tentative D call TRBD1 (5 bases). The V end was cut by 5 bases, the J end by 6 bases, with 13 bases between. This CDR3 has 13 amino acids. Germline-derived CDR1 and CDR2 are SGHTA and FQGTGA. The CDR3 nucleotides are TGTGCCAGCAGCCGGGGCCCGGGGGCTGAAGCTTTCTTT. Encoded protein: CASSRGPGAEAFF.

This chain connects TRBV15 to TRBJ2-7; D gene uncertain. This CDR3 is 13 amino acids long. The germline V gene has CDR1 LNHNV and CDR2 YYDKDF (reference sequence). Trimming took 0 bases from V and 4 from J, leaving 7 bases between them. The CDR3: CATSRDARYEQYF. The CDR3 bases are TGTGCCACCAGCAGAGATGCCCGGTACGAGCAGTACTTC.